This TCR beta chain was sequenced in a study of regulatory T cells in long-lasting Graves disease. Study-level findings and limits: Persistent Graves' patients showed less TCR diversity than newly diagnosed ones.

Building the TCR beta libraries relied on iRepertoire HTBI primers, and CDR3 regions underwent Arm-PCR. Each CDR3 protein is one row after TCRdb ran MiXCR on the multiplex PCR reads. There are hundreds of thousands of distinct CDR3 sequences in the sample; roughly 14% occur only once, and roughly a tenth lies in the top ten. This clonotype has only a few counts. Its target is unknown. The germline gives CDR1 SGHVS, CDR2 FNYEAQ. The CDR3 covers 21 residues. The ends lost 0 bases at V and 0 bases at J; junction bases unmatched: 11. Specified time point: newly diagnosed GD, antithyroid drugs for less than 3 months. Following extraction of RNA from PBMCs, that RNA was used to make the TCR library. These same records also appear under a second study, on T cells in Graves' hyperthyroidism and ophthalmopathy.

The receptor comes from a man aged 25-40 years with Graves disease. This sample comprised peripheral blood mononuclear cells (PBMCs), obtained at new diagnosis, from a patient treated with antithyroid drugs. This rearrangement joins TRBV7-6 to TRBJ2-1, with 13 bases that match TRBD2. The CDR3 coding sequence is TGTGCCAGCAGCTTAGCGATACTAGCGGGAGGGCCGATAAGCTCCTACAATGAGCAGTTCTTC. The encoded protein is CASSLAILAGGPISSYNEQFF.